This passage covers 13 T cell receptor beta chains from one sample sequenced in a study of T cell clones after liver transplantation (dated by TCRdb to between 2017 and 2020). The library relied on the immunoSEQ multiplex PCR assay. TCRdb took over this immuneACCESS table, retaining in-frame rearrangements with V and J assigned. Such tables are incomplete; in checked studies, under half of the missing clones stem from an unresolved V gene, and the remainder is unexplained. This sample is represented by around 110,000 clones; less than 95% of them were singletons. 0.75% to 0.85% of the sample goes to the ten largest clones. Material: CD4+ T cells from blood, obtained 12 months after liver transplant. All receptors come from a human patient who received a liver transplant. Once a transplant has taken place, some T cells may be donor derived.

V and J are TRBV13 and TRBJ1-4; the D is unclear. CDR1 is PRHDT and CDR2 is FYEKMQ in the germline V gene (reference sequence). The CDR3 consists of 15 residues. Trimming took 2 bases from V and 0 from J, leaving 7 bases between them. The DNA of the CDR3 is TGTGCCAGCAGCTTAAGCCCTGCAACTAATGAAAAACTGTTTTTT. It codes for CASSLSPATNEKLFF.

This chain connects TRBV9 to TRBJ2-1; D is unclear. CDR3 size: 14 residues. V was cut by 0 bases and J by 5 bases, with 9 bases left in between. The germline V gene encodes CDR1 SGDLS and CDR2 YYNGEE. The CDR3 bases are TGTGCCAGCAGCGTAGCGACCCATGACAATGAGCAGTTCTTC. This encodes CASSVATHDNEQFF. Drawing the rest from reference TRBV9 and TRBJ2-1, the complete variable domain is DSGVTQTPKHLITATGQRVTLRCSPRSGDLSVYWYQQSLDQGLQFLIQYYNGEERAKGNILERFSAQQFPDLHSELNLSSLELGDSALYFCASSVATHDNEQFFGPGTRLTVL.

This sequence joins TRBV4-1 and TRBJ2-7; TRBD1 matches at 11 bases. The CDR3 contains 16 residues. Trimming at V came to 4 bases and at J to 1 base, leaving 6 bases not matched to a gene. Looked up from germline, CDR1 is MGHRA and CDR2 is YSYEKL. The CDR3 DNA sequence: TGCGCCAGCAGCCCGGGACAGGGGGGGACGTCCTACGAGCAGTACTTC. This sequence encodes CASSPGQGGTSYEQYF.

This clone was recorded a few times. This chain connects TRBV28 to TRBJ1-5, with no clear D. Per germline, CDR1 MDHEN and CDR2 SYDVKM. V lost 4 bases, J lost 5 bases, and 9 bases lay in between. CDR3 size: 13 residues. CDR3: CASSSVMDQPQHF. CDR3 sequence (DNA): TGTGCCAGCAGTTCCGTGATGGATCAGCCCCAGCATTTT.

The CDR3 DNA is TGTGCCTGGAGTAAAGGGGTGGGCTACGAGCAGTACTTC. The encoded protein is CAWSKGVGYEQYF. The chain recombines TRBV30 with TRBJ2-7, with D perhaps TRBD1 (5 bases). From germline, CDR1 is GTSNPN and CDR2 SVGIG (reference sequence). CDR3 size: 13 residues. Trimming took off 2 bases at V and 3 bases at J, with 11 bases between the two ends.

V and J are TRBV7-8 and TRBJ2-5, with D hard to call. Between the trimmed V and J ends, which lost 1 base and 2 bases, there was a span of 8 bases. Germline V gene data show CDR1 as SGHVS and CDR2 as FQNEAQ. The CDR3 loop spans 14 amino acids. Written as DNA, the CDR3 is TGTGCCAGCAGCTTAGTCTACAGACAAGAGACCCAGTACTTC. Translating gives CASSLVYRQETQYF.

The chain carries TRBV21-1 and TRBJ2-5; the DNA was not used to check the table's D call, TRBD2. TRBV21-1 is listed as a pseudogene. The CDR3 contains 14 residues. Here the CDR3 reads CASSLHPGMETQYF. The CDR3 coding sequence is TGTGCCAGCAGCCTACACCCCGGGATGGAGACCCAGTACTTC.

The rearrangement links TRBV19 to TRBJ1-5; TRBD1 matches 7 bases. This CDR3 has 14 amino acids. Losses at the gene ends were 6 bases for V and 5 bases for J; bases not matched to a gene: 7. The germline CDR1 and CDR2 sequences are LNHDA and SQIVND (reference sequence). The CDR3 loop is CASRQGNGDQPQHF. In DNA form, the CDR3 reads TGTGCCAGTAGACAGGGGAATGGAGATCAGCCCCAGCATTTT.

The chain recombines TRBV28 with TRBJ2-7, with TRBD2 matching 9 bases. This CDR3 has 13 residues. With 7 bases clipped from V and 3 bases from J, the junction kept 4 bases outside the gene matches. Germline V gives CDR1 MDHEN, CDR2 SYDVKM. CDR3: CASMSSGNYEQYF. CDR3 DNA: TGTGCCAGCATGTCTAGCGGGAACTACGAGCAGTACTTC.

The rearrangement links TRBV2 to TRBJ1-3; 10 nucleotides agree with TRBD1. Germline trimming cut 6 bases from V and 2 bases from J; bases unmatched to any gene: 4. The germline V gene encodes CDR1 SNHLY and CDR2 FYNNEI. CDR3 size: 15 residues. In DNA, the CDR3 is TGTGCCAGCAGCGTCGGACAGGGGGCTGGAAACACCATATATTTT. Amino acids: CASSVGQGAGNTIYF. Looking up the rest from reference TRBV2 and TRBJ1-3 gives the full variable domain: EPEVTQTPSHQVTQMGQEVILRCVPISNHLYFYWYRQILGQKVEFLVSFYNNEISEKSEIFDDQFSVERPDGSNFTLKIRSTKLEDSAMYFCASSVGQGAGNTIYFGEGSWLTVV.

This sequence joins TRBV6-6 and TRBJ2-1, with 8 bases that match TRBD2. This CDR3 is built from 16 residues. Germline assignment: CDR1 MNHNY and CDR2 SVGAGI (reference sequence). V trimming: 6 bases; J trimming: 7 bases; junction bases outside the gene matches: 14. DNA of the CDR3: TGTGCCAGCAGCCAACTGTCCGGGAGGGCCGGAAATGAGCAGTTCTTC. It codes for CASSQLSGRAGNEQFF.

On this clone itself: Within the sample, other DNA sequences also encode this same CDR3. The rearrangement links TRBV29-1 to TRBJ1-1; possible D gene TRBD1, 5 bases. The CDR3 runs 12 residues. CDR1 and CDR2 (germline): SQVTM, ANQGSEA. The CDR3 DNA sequence: TGCCTCGGGCTCCGGGGGGGCACTGAAGCTTTCTTT. Translation gives CLGLRGGTEAFF.

The chain carries TRBV6-5 and TRBJ2-6; D is possibly TRBD1 (5 bases). The CDR3 covers 15 residues. Trimming pared 6 bases from V and 4 bases from J, leaving 13 bases between. CDR1 and CDR2 (germline): MNHEY, SVGAGI. CDR3 residues: CASSAIRAGANVLTF. CDR3 coding DNA: TGTGCCAGCAGCGCCATCAGGGCGGGGGCCAACGTCCTGACTTTC.